This T cell receptor (beta chain) comes out of a study of low-dose radiotherapy and immunotherapy resistance in tumors. As for the study in general: Ipilimumab 1 mg/kg every six weeks, together with nivolumab 240 mg every two weeks, was given intravenously to patients.

Both a constant-region primer and a V-primer adapter served to amplify TCRs across 15 to 25 PCR cycles. TCRdb re-called the reads through MiXCR, storing one row per CDR3 protein. This table holds tens of thousands of distinct CDR3 sequences, roughly 12% found once. The sample holds a few counts of this clonotype. Time point denoted: before trial treatment. This CDR3 is built from 14 residues. The germline CDR1 and CDR2 sequences are MGHDK and SYGVNS. J was trimmed by 3 bases and V by 1 base; bases with no gene match: 2. V usage is TRBV25-1 and J usage is TRBJ2-7, with 8 bases fitting TRBD2. The sample consisted of PBMCs, taken before treatment. This sequence was found in a female donor with ovarian cancer. In DNA, the CDR3 is TGTGCCAGCAGTGAATCTGGGACTAGCTACGAGCAGTACTTC. As protein: CASSESGTSYEQYF.